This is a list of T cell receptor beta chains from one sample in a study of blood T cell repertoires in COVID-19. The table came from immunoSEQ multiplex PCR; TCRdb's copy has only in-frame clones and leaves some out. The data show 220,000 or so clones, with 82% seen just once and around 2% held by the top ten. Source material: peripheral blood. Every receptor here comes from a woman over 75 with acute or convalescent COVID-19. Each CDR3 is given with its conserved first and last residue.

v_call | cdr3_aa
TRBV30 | CAWGRGTGGREQYF
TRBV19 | CASSRWGGSPLHF
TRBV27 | CASSRLPGTGEVKQYF
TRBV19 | CASSMVAGGHPTDTQYF
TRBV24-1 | CATSAYSGRYISYNEQFF
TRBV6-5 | CASSSTGTYGYTF
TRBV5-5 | CASSLEGQGGSNEQFF
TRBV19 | CASRGSNQPQHF
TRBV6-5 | CASGGEWNTEAFF
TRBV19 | CASSIKSAYEQYF
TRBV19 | CASSMEGAKNIQYF
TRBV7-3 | CASSLTGGGQPQHF
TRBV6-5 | CASSRQGLGSPLHF
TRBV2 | CASSEQGIGSNQPQHF
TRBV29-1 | CSVDGRALETQYF
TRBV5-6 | CASSLRQGGPQSEKLFF
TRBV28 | CASRLQAFAYNSPLHF
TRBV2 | CASSGWRDNQPQHF
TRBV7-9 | CASSLGGGRLAGGYEQYF
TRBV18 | CASSPDRDYEQFF
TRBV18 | CASSPAEGREQYF
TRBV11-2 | CASSLGPGNNQPQHF
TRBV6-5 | CASSYGDRGKDTQYF
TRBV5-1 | CASSPERGGYTF
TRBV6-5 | CASRLTLNTEAFF
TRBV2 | CASKLAFYPNTGELFF
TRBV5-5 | CASTGHGPGNYGYTF
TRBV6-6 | CASTYGGQGNSPLHF
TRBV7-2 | CASSLAGPGKNIQYF
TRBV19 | CASTRAREVGSPLHF
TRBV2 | CASRDRSDRETQYF